The 6 T cell receptor beta chains reported below all come from one sample, sequenced in a study of cytomegalovirus exposure and HLA in healthy donors. Researchers ran the PCR with 60 Vbeta and 13 Jbeta primers. Produced via immunoSEQ multiplex PCR; TCRdb's table is partial and in-frame only. This repertoire shows fewer than 120,000 clones, about three quarters found once; its top ten account for around 2.9%. The sample taken for sequencing was PBMCs. Receptors originate from a woman aged 60-75 years in good health and CMV-seropositive.

The chain recombines TRBV19 with TRBJ2-7, with 7 bases that match TRBD2. The trim removed 3 bases at V and 1 base at J, leaving 6 bases unmatched. Germline-derived CDR1 and CDR2 are LNHDA and SQIVND (reference sequence). This CDR3 spans 15 amino acids. CDR3 amino acids: CASSIISGPSYEQYF. The CDR3, as DNA: TGTGCCAGTAGTATTATTAGCGGGCCATCCTACGAGCAGTACTTC.

This chain connects TRBV5-1 to TRBJ2-3; D may be TRBD1 (6 bases). V was pared by 3 bases and J by 6 bases, with 11 bases between. This CDR3 is built from 13 residues. Germline V CDR1 and CDR2: SGHRS, YFSETQ. The CDR3, as DNA: TGCGCCAGCAGCTATTCCACAGGGGATACGCAGTATTTT. Protein product: CASSYSTGDTQYF. The entire variable domain, with the rest obtained from reference TRBV5-1 and TRBJ2-3, is as follows: KAGVTQTPRYLIKTRGQQVTLSCSPISGHRSVSWYQQTPGQGLQFLFEYFSETQRNKGNFPGRFSGRQFSNSRSEMNVSTLELGDSALYLCASSYSTGDTQYFGPGTRLTVL.

This clone appeared a few times. The chain recombines TRBV30 with TRBJ1-5, with TRBD1 matching over 7 bases. The CDR3 length is 14 residues. Losses at the gene ends were 3 bases for V and 6 bases for J; bases not matched to a gene: 8. Germline V CDR1 and CDR2: GTSNPN, SVGIG (reference sequence). The CDR3 protein is CAWRKQGNGQPQHF. The DNA of the CDR3 is TGTGCCTGGAGGAAACAGGGGAATGGTCAGCCCCAGCATTTT.

J is TRBJ2-1 and V is TRBV9; possibly TRBD2 for D (5 bases). Germline V gives CDR1 SGDLS, CDR2 YYNGEE. Trimming removed 4 bases from V and 4 bases from J, with 15 bases in between. The CDR3 loop spans 15 amino acids. Here the CDR3 DNA reads TGTGCCAGCAGCCGGGGATTGCTGGGGTACAATGAGCAGTTCTTC. As protein: CASSRGLLGYNEQFF.

The gene calls are TRBV5-1 and TRBJ2-5, with D tentatively TRBD2 (5 bases). The J call may be mistaken, given a closer DNA end match to TRBJ2-7. The length of the CDR3 is 14 residues. Germline values: CDR1 SGHRS, CDR2 YFSETQ. CDR3: CASSPTWSGYEQYF. The DNA of the CDR3 is TGCGCCAGCAGCCCAACATGGTCGGGGTACGAGCAGTACTTC.

The J gene is TRBJ2-1, the V gene TRBV5-1, with D tentatively TRBD2 (6 bases). The CDR3 consists of 15 residues. V lost 4 bases, J lost 9 bases, and 20 bases lay in between. Germline V CDR1 and CDR2: SGHRS, YFSETQ. CDR3 bases: TGCGCCAGCAGCGGAGATGCGGGATTTGGTAGTGAGCAGTTCTTC. It is translated as CASSGDAGFGSEQFF.